Below, 10 T cell receptor beta chains from the same sample are listed, as sequenced in a study of T cell repertoires in cytomegalovirus infection. No cognate antigen is known for these TCRs. A single record per CDR3 protein comes from TCRdb applying MiXCR to the reads. Among tens of thousands of distinct CDR3 sequences listed, approximately 22% were seen once. This material consisted of CD8+ T cells from cultured PBMCs, taken from culture after CMV antigen stimulation. All receptors come from a human donor in good health (CMV status not recorded). Some clones in this sample may be carry-over from other donors' samples.

The V gene is TRBV7-6, the J gene TRBJ2-1; TRBD1 is a possible D gene (7 bases). Trimming removed 3 bases from V and 3 bases from J, with 18 bases in between. The germline V gene has CDR1 SGHVS and CDR2 FNYEAQ. This CDR3 region has 17 residues. This chain's CDR3 is CASSFPGGTALYNEQFF. CDR3 DNA: TGTGCCAGCAGCTTCCCTGGAGGGACAGCCCTCTACAATGAGCAGTTCTTC.

In its sample, this clonotype was seen a few times. V is TRBV12-3 or TRBV12-4 and J is TRBJ1-1; unclear D gene. With 1 base removed from V and 6 bases from J, the gap between germline ends came to 9 bases. CDR3 length: 13 residues. The CDR3 loop is CASSLGTVAEAFF. DNA of the CDR3: TGTGCCAGCAGTTTAGGCACGGTGGCTGAAGCTTTCTTT.

This chain links TRBV28 with TRBJ1-5; D not resolved. V was cut by 3 bases and J by 9 bases, with 9 bases left in between. This CDR3 has 12 amino acids. In germline, CDR1 is MDHEN, CDR2 SYDVKM. The CDR3 DNA sequence: TGTGCCAGCAGTTTCCGAGGCCGGCCCCAGCATTTT. Protein: CASSFRGRPQHF.

The J gene is TRBJ2-7, the V gene TRBV7-9; D call uncertain. With 5 bases removed from V and 0 bases from J, the gap between germline ends came to 14 bases. The CDR3 has 15 amino acids. CDR1 is SEHNR and CDR2 is FQNEAQ in the germline V gene (reference sequence). The CDR3 DNA sequence: TGTGCCAGCAGCAACCCGTCTAAGGGCTCCTACGAGCAGTACTTC. Residues: CASSNPSKGSYEQYF.

The table lists this clonotype with a few counts. V gene TRBV6-1 combines with J gene TRBJ2-1; TRBD2 agrees at 8 bases. V dropped 1 base and J dropped 9; count of bases not matched to a gene: 5. The CDR3 runs to 14 residues. CDR1 and CDR2 from the germline V gene are MNHNS and SASEGT. CDR3 amino acids: CASSEEVAGGEQFF. CDR3 nucleotides: TGTGCCAGCAGTGAAGAGGTTGCGGGGGGTGAGCAGTTCTTC.

This clonotype has only a few counts. The rearrangement links TRBV28 to TRBJ1-5; 9 nucleotides line up with TRBD1. V lost 6 bases and J lost 2; bases outside the gene matches: 8. The germline CDR1 and CDR2 sequences are MDHEN and SYDVKM. The CDR3 sequence is 16 residues long. This CDR3 reads CASSHGQGIGNQPQHF. As DNA, the CDR3 is TGTGCCAGCAGCCATGGACAGGGGATTGGCAATCAGCCCCAGCATTTT.

A few counts support this clonotype. The chain joins TRBV27 to TRBJ1-1, with D hard to call. V gave up 6 bases and J gave up 0 bases, with 8 bases separating them. From germline, CDR1 is MNHEY and CDR2 SMNVEV (reference sequence). This CDR3 spans 13 amino acids. The chain's CDR3 is CASSPVMNTEAFF. The CDR3 DNA reads as TGTGCCAGCAGCCCAGTAATGAACACTGAAGCTTTCTTT.

The J gene is TRBJ1-1, the V gene TRBV20-1; D call uncertain. Germline CDR1 reads DFQATT; CDR2 reads SNEGSKA (reference sequence). The length of the CDR3 is 13 residues. Trimming pared 0 bases from V and 1 base from J, leaving 6 bases between. CDR3 sequence: CSARDWTNTEAFF. Written as DNA, the CDR3 is TGCAGTGCTAGAGATTGGACGAACACTGAAGCTTTCTTT.

J is TRBJ1-1 and V is TRBV20-1; D gene uncertain. V lost 5 bases and J 5 bases, leaving 9 bases between the germline ends. Germline CDR1 DFQATT, CDR2 SNEGSKA (reference sequence). The CDR3 spans 11 residues. The CDR3 region is CSAPAGTEAFF. The CDR3 region has the DNA TGCAGTGCTCCGGCGGGGACTGAAGCTTTCTTT.

This clonotype was observed a handful of times. CDR3 amino acids: CASSPMGGPPRGYTF. In nucleotides, the CDR3 is TGTGCCAGCAGCCCCATGGGGGGCCCCCCGCGTGGCTACACCTTC. This sequence joins TRBV7-2 and TRBJ1-2, with a weak D call TRBD1 (6 bases). V was shortened by 5 bases and J by 7 bases, with 20 bases between the two germline ends. In germline, CDR1 is SGHTA, CDR2 FQGNSA. The CDR3 loop spans 15 amino acids. The variable domain in full, completed from reference TRBV7-2 and TRBJ1-2, reads GAGVSQSPSNKVTEKGKDVELRCDPISGHTALYWYRQSLGQGLEFLIYFQGNSAPDKSGLPSDRFSAERTGGSVSTLTIQRTQQEDSAVYLCASSPMGGPPRGYTFGSGTRLTVV.